The sequence of this TCR beta chain was determined in a study of cytomegalovirus exposure and HLA in healthy donors. The junction had 11 bases not matched to a gene; V was cut back by 1 base and J by 3 bases. Germline CDR1 reads LNHDA; CDR2 reads SQIVND (reference sequence). There are 17 residues in the CDR3. Comments on this clone: Its target is not known.

Broader study findings: A later analysis reported that several of the most significant clusters appeared to be linked to common viral pathogens, among them Epstein-Barr virus.

Primers: 60 Vbeta forward and 13 Jbeta reverse. The protocol was immunoSEQ multiplex PCR, while the TCRdb copy is restricted to in-frame clones and leaves out a portion. The sample has about 76,000 clones, more than 70% seen once; the top ten hold nearly 2.5%. The sequenced sample was PBMCs. The receptor was isolated from a male donor in good health and CMV-seropositive. V is TRBV19 and J is TRBJ2-7, with 8 bases that match TRBD2. Here the CDR3 reads CASSIVLNGGRFYEQYF. Written as DNA, the CDR3 is TGTGCCAGTAGTATAGTTCTGAACGGCGGGAGGTTCTACGAGCAGTACTTC.